These T cell receptor beta chains were read from a single sample in a study of chemoradiotherapy in HPV16-positive cancers. The protocol was immunoSEQ multiplex PCR, while the TCRdb copy is restricted to in-frame clones and leaves out a portion. The data hold more than 15,000 clones, with roughly nine tenths observed a single time. The input for sequencing was blood, taken from a patient who underwent chemoradiotherapy. Every receptor here comes from a human donor with HPV-associated anogenital cancer. Both conserved end residues are trimmed from each CDR3. The order of the fields is V gene, J gene, CDR3 protein.

>TRBV2|TRBJ1-5
ASSETSSNQPQH
>TRBV11-2|TRBJ1-1
ASSFEGTEAF
>TRBV6-5|TRBJ1-2
ASSYGQSNYGYT
>TRBV18|TRBJ2-3
ASSPRLGSSTDTQY
>TRBV9|TRBJ2-3
ASSATGGSTDTQY
>TRBV5-4|TRBJ2-1
ASSLASSGRYNEQF
>TRBV27|TRBJ1-6
ASSKTRANSPLH
>TRBV2|TRBJ2-1
ASSEAPGGRDEQF
>TRBV10-1|TRBJ2-3
ASSESMQGAGADTQY
>TRBV6-5|TRBJ1-2
ASRRREGNYGYT
>TRBV6-1|TRBJ2-2
ASSEGPGNGGELF
>TRBV6-5|TRBJ1-3
ASISSGNTIY
>TRBV19|TRBJ1-6
ASSNHGEGAPLH
>TRBV7-9|TRBJ1-6
ASSLEGSTGQGSPLH
>TRBV11-2|TRBJ2-5
ASSPTGFPGETQY
>TRBV5-1|TRBJ1-2
ASRDTGTGNYGYT
>TRBV19|TRBJ2-3
ASSWPGWGGEDTQY
>TRBV6-5|TRBJ1-1
ASGRRTANTEAF
>TRBV7-2|TRBJ2-7
ASSLQGANEQY
>TRBV5-6|TRBJ1-6
ASSLVLGDSPLH
>TRBV7-2|TRBJ2-5
ASSQARGLIETQY
>TRBV7-9|TRBJ2-1
ASLPASISYNEQF
>TRBV13|TRBJ2-1
ASSWTNNEQF
>TRBV12-5|TRBJ1-5
ASGEAGNQPQH
>TRBV2|TRBJ2-5
ASSEGDRIQETQY
>TRBV27|TRBJ2-3
ASSASQTDTQY
>TRBV4-3|TRBJ1-4
ASSQGRTTLF
>TRBV7-9|TRBJ2-1
ASSSDSNEQF
>TRBV18|TRBJ1-4
ASSPRDEKLF
>TRBV18|TRBJ2-6
ASSPSGTGISGANVLT
>TRBV7-6|TRBJ1-1
ASSPSGVNTEAF